The source of this T cell receptor beta chain is a study of cytomegalovirus exposure and HLA in healthy donors (dated by TCRdb to the late 2010s). Describing the broader study: An earlier analysis of roughly 610 of the donors reported over 250 Gb of sequence data and around 110 million unique TCR beta sequences obtained from 180 million or so T cells. Among the roughly 410 genotyped donors, more than 70% belonged to the genetic ancestry cluster associated with self-reported Caucasian donors. To study patterns of TCR occurrence, a later analysis re-analyzed previously published TCR beta repertoires from 700 or so donors and added high-resolution HLA genotyping. In the later analysis, no new phenotypic data were used to find candidate immune exposures; instead, reliance was placed on TCR beta sequences and their occurrence across donors. An earlier analysis of roughly 580 of the donors used high-throughput TCR beta sequencing to judge whether each TCR beta V gene segment behaved as functional or pseudogenic. Alongside the repertoire data, information on donor age, sex, ethnicity and CMV serostatus was compiled. The number of donors typed differed by locus, with about 629-640 for A, B, C, DRB1 and DQB1, around 520 for DQA1, under 610 for DPA1, and some 440 for DPB1. HLA typing covered class I and class II loci at four-digit resolution. An early release covering roughly 640 HLA-typed donors comprised about 310 gigabases of sequencing data and tens of millions of unique TCR sequences. Every repertoire in the discovery cohort had been generated on one and the same sequencing platform. A later genetic analysis used genome-wide SNP genotypes for about three fifths of the roughly 700 donors, treating that subset as a discovery cohort. The study combined high-throughput TCR immunosequencing, statistical association of individual TCRs with disease status, and machine learning to predict cytomegalovirus infection status. Using immunosequencing, the study profiled T cell repertoires from fewer than 850 subjects and related those repertoires to cytomegalovirus serostatus. The aim of the study was to test whether cataloging public T cell receptors could identify signatures of past pathogen exposure. In addition to the first cohort of approximately 650 subjects, a separate validation cohort of approximately 120 different subjects was used. A few DR-DQ haplotypes were handled as single units for association and clustering because linkage in the cohort was strong. Among 398 genotyped donors of the cohort, an average of around 240,000 unique TCR beta nucleotide sequences were sequenced per donor, 15% to 20% of them non-productive.

The library was obtained by the immunoSEQ multiplex PCR assay. For the multiplex PCR, a mixture combining 60 forward primers for TCR Vbeta segments and 13 reverse primers for TCR Jbeta segments was used. The CDR3 region of rearranged TCR beta genes was amplified from genomic DNA with a multiplex PCR assay. The Illumina HiSeq System was used to sequence the amplified TCR beta libraries as 87-base-pair reads. On the study's bioinformatics: In a later analysis, some 80 million unique TCR beta chains were counted across the 690 or so repertoires, and approximately 11 million of these chains were shared by at least two donors. A nearest-neighbor algorithm error-corrected the raw reads and collapsed the reads into unique sequences, merging closely related sequences to remove PCR and sequencing errors. CDR3 sequences were aligned to IMGT reference sequences to assign V, D and J gene segments. For a sequence to be retained, a match of at least six nucleotides was required to both a V gene segment and a J gene segment. Rearrangements were classified as productive when the CDR3 lacked stop codons and remained in frame with V and J, and all other rearrangements were classified as non-productive. Following IMGT convention, CDR3 was defined as the stretch from the second conserved V-encoded cysteine up to the conserved J-encoded phenylalanine. The earlier analysis of about 620 of the donors excluded sequences that lacked an unambiguous match to a single V gene segment. In an earlier analysis of a few hundred of the donors, a V segment was called functional when productive rearrangements were above 56.7%, and segregating when the standard deviation between donors exceeded 5%. A statistical classification framework was built to diagnose cytomegalovirus status from the catalog of TCR beta chain sequences. In a later analysis, V and J genes were assigned by comparing TCR nucleotide sequences against IMGT/GENE-DB human TR gene sequences. A later analysis assigned CDR3 sequences and most-parsimonious VDJ recombination scenarios with the TCRdist pipeline. In a later analysis, each TCR beta chain was defined by its CDR3 amino acid sequence together with its V-gene family, and reads lacking a unique V-gene family were excluded. To address suspected cross-contamination and a sequencing artifact, a later analysis removed 592 highly shared, low-generation-probability nucleotide sequences. In a later analysis, a clonal expansion index was calculated for each public chain from normalized within-repertoire ranks of inferred template counts. In a later analysis, generation probabilities were computed using a VDJ recombination model fitted to out-of-frame rearrangements, and the results were checked against IGoR. In a later analysis, hypergeometric tests were used to score TCR-TCR, TCR-HLA and TCR-CMV co-occurrence, with a repertoire-size bias correction applied to TCR pairs. False discovery rates were estimated in a later analysis by permuting HLA or CMV assignments 20 times. In a later analysis, co-occurring TCRs were grouped with DBSCAN, and TCRdist sequence similarity was added when clustering was performed within HLA-allele-positive subsets. Co-occurrence clustering excluded repertoires with fewer than 30,000 or more than 120,000 public chains, plus five with anomalous nucleotide sharing. This is the immuneACCESS table as TCRdb keeps it, with only in-frame sequences that have V and J called. A part of the clones is gone; compared with another copy, unresolved V genes explain less than half, and the rest is unexplained. D and trimming were read from the DNA, whereas the V and J calls and clone size are those reported in that table. For this sample there are around 230,000 clones; roughly 87% appear just once. The ten largest clones represent approximately 5.7% of the sample.

The cohort consisted of 600 to 700 healthy bone marrow donors. Cohort members were all nominally healthy when sampled, although unrecorded immune exposures were likely present. The donor was CMV seropositive and belonged to the group of around 300 seropositive cohort members. Every donor gave a peripheral blood sample, and the peripheral blood mononuclear cells from that sample were used for TCR beta sequencing. The Qiagen DNeasy Blood Extraction Kit was used to extract genomic DNA from the blood cell samples. The junction shows trimming of 5 bases on V and 2 bases on J, and the gene matches do not reach 9 bases of it. CDR3 length: 15 amino acids, cysteine to phenylalanine. The kept DNA is CDR3 alone, 45 bases in frame from the first base. CDR1 SNHLY and CDR2 FYNNEI are derived from the germline V gene. Results the study describes overall, beyond this receptor: According to the authors, the approach could potentially be generalized to other disease states and immunological phenotypes. The study listed 150 to 200 TCR beta chains as associated with cytomegalovirus. Assigning TCR associations to individual alleles was difficult when HLA alleles, especially DR and DQ, strongly co-occurred. This cohort had only TCR beta chains sequenced, and the lack of alpha or paired-chain data limited which features could be detected. The classifier was reported to diagnose cytomegalovirus status with high specificity and sensitivity in both the original cohort and the validation cohort. A later analysis found that most CMV-associated TCR beta chains appeared HLA-restricted, with HLA associations seemingly driven largely by CMV exposure. Because HLA typing was missing for some donors at each locus, association tests included only the typed subset. A group of highly shared sequence variants was considered likely to be a technical artifact of the sequencing pipeline. A later analysis associated some 17,000 TCR beta sequences with specific HLA alleles at a false discovery rate of 0.05. A further reported finding was that TCR beta sequences accurately predicted the HLA-A and HLA-B alleles for most subjects in the first cohort. Some IMGT-functional V segments, including TRBV6-2 and TRBV6-3, could not be distinguished by the 87-base-pair reads and were therefore excluded. An earlier analysis of around 600 of the donors showed that most TCR beta V segments appeared in productive rearrangements either about 90% or about 30% of the time, which broadly matched IMGT annotations. Sequencing depth was assumed to be roughly uniform across donors in the presence/absence analyses, though that assumption may not hold. In vitro tests confirmed that a few of the cytomegalovirus-associated TCR beta chains recognize cytomegalovirus antigens. An association between a missense DCLRE1C variant and V-gene and J-gene trimming of TCR beta chains was found in a later genetic analysis and replicated in an independent cohort. According to a later analysis, parvovirus B19, influenza, CMV and Epstein-Barr virus appeared linked to several top co-occurrence clusters. In a later analysis, the rate of TCR association differed among HLA loci, with DRB1 alleles having the most associated TCRs and HLA-C alleles having the fewest. Most TCR sequences were seen in very few donors, while some public TCRs were found in many individuals. In a later analysis, HLA-associated TCR beta chains showed more clonal expansion and lower generation probabilities than non-associated chains that were equally common. Correlated functional status among segregating V segments might be attributable to linkage disequilibrium, but an unknown experimental factor could not be ruled out. A later genetic analysis reported fewer N-insertions in productive TCRs among donors in an Asian-associated ancestry cluster than the roughly 670-donor mean. CMV serostatus was the only immune exposure information available for the cohort. Because counts were too low, approximately 18 rarely observed V segments, including chromosome 9 orphons, were excluded from the earlier analysis of around 590 of the donors.

In the case of this clone: No cognate antigen has been identified for it. Base qualities are not at hand, and no much larger clone is one base apart.

This TCR was sampled from a man aged 40-49 years in good health and CMV-seropositive. The chain joins TRBV2 to TRBJ2-7, with 7 middle bases fitting TRBD2. Sequencing used PBMCs. The CDR3 has the sequence CASSLSTRGTYEQYF. The DNA sequence follows: TGTGCCAGCAGTCTCAGTACGCGGGGGACCTACGAGCAGTACTTC.